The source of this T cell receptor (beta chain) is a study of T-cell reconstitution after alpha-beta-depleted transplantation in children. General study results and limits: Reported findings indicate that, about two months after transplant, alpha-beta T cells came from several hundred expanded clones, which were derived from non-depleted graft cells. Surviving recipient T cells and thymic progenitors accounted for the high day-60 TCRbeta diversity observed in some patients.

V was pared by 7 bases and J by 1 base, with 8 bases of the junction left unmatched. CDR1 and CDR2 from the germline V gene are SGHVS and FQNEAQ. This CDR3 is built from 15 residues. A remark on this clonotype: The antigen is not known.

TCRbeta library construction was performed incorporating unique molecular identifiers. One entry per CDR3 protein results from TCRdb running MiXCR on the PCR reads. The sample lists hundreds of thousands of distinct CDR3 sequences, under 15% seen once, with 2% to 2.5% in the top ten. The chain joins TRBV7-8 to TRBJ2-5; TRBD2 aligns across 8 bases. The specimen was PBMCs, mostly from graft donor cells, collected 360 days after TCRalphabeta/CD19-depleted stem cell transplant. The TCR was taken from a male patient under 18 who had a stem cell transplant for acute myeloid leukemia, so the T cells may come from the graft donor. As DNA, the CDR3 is TGTGCCAGCATGGTCGGGAGGGCCCCCCAAGAGACCCAGTACTTC. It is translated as CASMVGRAPQETQYF.